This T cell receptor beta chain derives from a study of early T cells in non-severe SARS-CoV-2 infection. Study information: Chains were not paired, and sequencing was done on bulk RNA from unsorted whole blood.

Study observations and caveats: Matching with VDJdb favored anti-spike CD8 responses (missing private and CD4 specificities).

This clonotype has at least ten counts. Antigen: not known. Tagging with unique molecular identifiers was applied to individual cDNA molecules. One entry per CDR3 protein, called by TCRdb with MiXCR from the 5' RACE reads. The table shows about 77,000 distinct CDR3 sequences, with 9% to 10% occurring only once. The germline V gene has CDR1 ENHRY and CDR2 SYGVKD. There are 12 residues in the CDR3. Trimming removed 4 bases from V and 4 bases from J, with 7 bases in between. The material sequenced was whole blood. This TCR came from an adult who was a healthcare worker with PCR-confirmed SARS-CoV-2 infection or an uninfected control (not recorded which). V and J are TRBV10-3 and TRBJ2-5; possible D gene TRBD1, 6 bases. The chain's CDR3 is CAISGGPETQYF. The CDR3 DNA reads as TGTGCCATCAGTGGGGGGCCAGAGACCCAGTACTTC.